The 17 T cell receptor beta chains in this list originate from one sample, sequenced in a study of T cell repertoires in cytomegalovirus infection. One entry per CDR3 protein, called by TCRdb with MiXCR from the reads. The sample gives more than 90,000 distinct CDR3 sequences, around 10% of which show up once; roughly 29% is in the top ten. The antigens of these receptors remain unknown. Sequencing input: PBMCs, sequenced either directly or after in vitro stimulation (not recorded which). The receptors here all came from a human donor in good health (CMV status not recorded). Some clones in this sample may be carry-over from other donors' samples.

This clonotype was observed at least ten times. This chain uses TRBV4-1 with TRBJ1-1; D is unresolved. CDR1 and CDR2 (germline): MGHRA, YSYEKL. This CDR3 has 14 amino acids. The V end lost 0 bases, the J end lost 7 bases, and 12 bases lay between the germline ends. CDR3 bases: TGCGCCAGCAGCCAAGATCCGGGCCGAAATGAAGCTTTCTTT. Encoded protein: CASSQDPGRNEAFF.

This chain links TRBV20-1 with TRBJ2-1, with D possibly TRBD2 on 5 matching bases. The germline V gene encodes CDR1 DFQATT and CDR2 SNEGSKA (reference sequence). The CDR3 is made up of 14 amino acids. V shed 0 bases and J shed 0 bases, with 6 bases lying between them. The CDR3 loop is CSAREGSSYNEQFF. The CDR3 nucleotides are TGCAGTGCTAGAGAAGGGAGCTCCTACAATGAGCAGTTCTTC.

This clonotype has only a few counts. The chain recombines TRBV11-2 with TRBJ1-1, with TRBD1 identical over 7 bases. The CDR3 has 14 amino acids. V dropped 5 bases and J dropped 13; count of bases not matched to a gene: 16. Germline V CDR1 and CDR2: SGHAT, FQNNGV. CDR3 sequence reads: CASSPRGGAGENFF. CDR3 coding DNA: TGTGCCAGCAGCCCCAGGGGGGGGGCAGGAGAGAATTTCTTT.

This clonotype has only a few counts. The V and J genes are TRBV5-5 and TRBJ2-6, with a tentative D call TRBD1 (5 bases). CDR1 SGHKS and CDR2 YYEKEE come from the germline V gene (reference sequence). V lost 0 bases, J lost 0 bases, and 16 bases lay in between. The CDR3 has 19 amino acids. The DNA of the CDR3 is TGTGCCAGCAGCTTGGAACAGGTGGGAACTCTCTCTGGGGCCAACGTCCTGACTTTC. Translated, it gives CASSLEQVGTLSGANVLTF.

The chain combines TRBV7-2 with TRBJ2-1; 10 nucleotides line up with TRBD2. This CDR3 spans 17 amino acids. V lost 0 bases, J lost 2 bases, and 4 bases stayed unmatched. Germline CDR1 and CDR2: SGHTA and FQGNSA. The CDR3 region has the DNA TGTGCCAGCAGCTTAGCCCTCAGCGGGAGGGCCTACAATGAGCAGTTCTTC. Protein: CASSLALSGRAYNEQFF.

The J gene is TRBJ2-5, the V gene TRBV20-1, with D unresolved. Germline loops: CDR1 DFQATT, CDR2 SNEGSKA (reference sequence). CDR3 length: 10 amino acids. V gave up 1 base and J gave up 5 bases, with 2 bases separating them. The CDR3 DNA sequence: TGCAGTGCTAGAGCTGAGACCCAGTACTTC. This gives the protein CSARAETQYF.

Comments on this clonotype: This clone may be a read error of a much larger clone one base away. The chain has TRBV19 and TRBJ1-3; the D gene is possibly TRBD1 (5 bases). The CDR3 runs 18 residues. Trimming cost V 5 bases and J 0 bases, with 20 bases left between them. The germline V gene encodes CDR1 LNHDA and CDR2 SQIVND (reference sequence). CDR3 coding DNA: TGTGCCAGTAGTTTAAGGTTGCGGGGCCTCATCTCTGGAAACACCATATATTTT. Translation: CASSLRLRGLISGNTIYF.

This clonotype occurred a few times. The chain uses TRBV14 and TRBJ1-2; 7 bases map to TRBD1. This CDR3 region has 14 residues. Germline V gives CDR1 SGHDN, CDR2 FVKESK. Germline trimming cut 1 base from V and 10 bases from J; bases unmatched to any gene: 9. CDR3 amino acids: CASSQVGRGTLYTF. CDR3 bases: TGTGCCAGCAGCCAAGTGGGCAGGGGGACTCTCTACACCTTC.

In this sample, this clonotype turned up a few times. This chain joins TRBV4-1 and TRBJ1-3; maybe TRBD1 (5 bases). The CDR3 contains 15 residues. With 3 bases removed from V and 6 bases from J, the gap between germline ends came to 15 bases. CDR1 is MGHRA and CDR2 is YSYEKL in the germline V gene. The CDR3, as DNA: TGCGCCAGCAGCCAGGCGGGCAGGGCCGAAAACACCATATATTTT. This codes for CASSQAGRAENTIYF.

The chain is built from TRBV24-1 and TRBJ2-7; TRBD1 or TRBD2 may be the D gene (5 bases each). The CDR3 extends over 13 amino acids. Trimming took off 7 bases at V and 11 bases at J, with 20 bases between the two ends. The V gene's germline CDR1 is KGHDR and CDR2 SFDVKD. In DNA form, the CDR3 reads TGTGCCACCAGGAACCGAAGCATGTTGGGGGAGTACGTC. Its protein product is CATRNRSMLGEYV.

The chain combines TRBV28 with TRBJ1-2; D remains ambiguous. Germline loops: CDR1 MDHEN, CDR2 SYDVKM. The CDR3 has 13 residues. Trimming took 2 bases from V and 5 from J, leaving 9 bases between them. For the CDR3, the DNA is TGTGCCAGCAGTTTAGAACCTGGGTATGGCTACACCTTC. Protein: CASSLEPGYGYTF.

This clonotype was picked up a small number of times. V and J are TRBV6-6 and TRBJ2-5; no firm D call. The germline V gene encodes CDR1 MNHNY and CDR2 SVGAGI (reference sequence). This CDR3 comprises 11 residues. V was shortened by 6 bases and J by 4 bases, with 6 bases between the two germline ends. The CDR3 nucleotides are TGTGCCAGCAGAATCGCAGAGACCCAGTACTTC. Encoded protein: CASRIAETQYF.

The CDR3 coding sequence is TGCGCCAGCAGCCAAGACCATGGGCGGACTGAAGCTTTCTTT. This encodes CASSQDHGRTEAFF. The chain is built from TRBV4-1 and TRBJ1-1; D gene unclear. V dropped 0 bases and J dropped 5 bases, with 10 bases sitting between them. CDR3 length equals 14 residues. The germline V gene has CDR1 MGHRA and CDR2 YSYEKL.

This clonotype has only a few counts. The chain carries TRBV10-3 and TRBJ2-1, with D possibly TRBD2 on 6 matching bases. In germline, CDR1 is ENHRY, CDR2 SYGVKD. V was clipped by 10 bases and J by 1 base, with 8 bases between them. The CDR3 is 12 residues long. The CDR3 DNA follows: TGTGCCAGCGGGATGTCCTACAATGAGCAGTTCTTC. Translation gives CASGMSYNEQFF.

This clonotype has a handful of counts. The rearrangement links TRBV12-3 or TRBV12-4 to TRBJ2-3, with TRBD2 matching over 8 bases. The length of the CDR3 is 17 residues. J gave up 4 bases and V 2 bases, and 11 bases lay outside the gene matches. Written as DNA, the CDR3 is TGTGCCAGCAGTTTATTTCGGGTCGGGAGGGCCCCAGATACGCAGTATTTT. Amino acids: CASSLFRVGRAPDTQYF.

This clonotype has ten or more counts. The rearrangement links TRBV2 to TRBJ2-5; 9 positions match TRBD1. CDR3 length equals 14 residues. The germline gives CDR1 SNHLY, CDR2 FYNNEI. V gave up 5 bases and J gave up 4 bases; unmatched junction bases: 5. The CDR3 DNA follows: TGTGCCAGCAGTCGACAGGGGGTTGGAGAGACCCAGTACTTC. It is translated as CASSRQGVGETQYF.

This clonotype has a count of ten or more. The chain links TRBV6-2 or TRBV6-3 to TRBJ1-1; 9 nucleotides agree with TRBD1. V lost 2 bases, J lost 0 bases, and 1 base stayed unmatched. This CDR3 is built from 15 residues. Germline V gene sequence: CDR1 MNHEY, CDR2 SVGEGT. The CDR3 DNA reads as TGTGCCAGCAGTTACCGACAGGGGGTGAACACTGAAGCTTTCTTT. Amino acid sequence: CASSYRQGVNTEAFF.